This T cell receptor beta chain was sequenced for a study of T cell responses to AZD1222 COVID-19 vaccine. This CDR3 region has 13 residues. Germline V gives CDR1 WNHNN, CDR2 SYGVQD (reference sequence). V shed 5 bases and J shed 5 bases, with 12 bases lying between them. Comment on this clone: The antigen is not known.

The repertoire was sequenced with immunoSEQ multiplex PCR; TCRdb's copy has only in-frame clones and lacks some. Of around 100,000 clones listed, more than 75% are singletons. Overall study findings and caveats: Baseline serostatus was positive in only six AZD1222 recipients. Repertoire sampling happened only post peak T cell response. Donors, mostly white British, included more females; clonal diversity was possibly underestimated.

The chain uses TRBV10-1 and TRBJ1-2; the D gene is possibly TRBD1 (5 bases). The material was peripheral blood, obtained 28 days after the second dose of the MenACWY control vaccine. This TCR was sampled from an adult who received the MenACWY meningococcal vaccine as a control. The CDR3: CASSSGIGYGYTF. CDR3 sequence (DNA): TGCGCCAGCAGTTCAGGGATAGGATATGGCTACACCTTC.